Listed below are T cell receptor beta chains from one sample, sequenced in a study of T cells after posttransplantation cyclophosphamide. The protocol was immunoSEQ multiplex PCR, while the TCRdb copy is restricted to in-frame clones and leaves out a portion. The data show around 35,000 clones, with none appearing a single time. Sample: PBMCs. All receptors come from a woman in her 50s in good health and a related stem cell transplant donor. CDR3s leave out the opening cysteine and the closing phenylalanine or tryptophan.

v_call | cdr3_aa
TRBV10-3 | AISEGGLAYEQY
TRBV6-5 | ASRPRLAGNTQY
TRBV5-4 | ASRRDSIDTGELF
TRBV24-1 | ATSPGGHYYEQY
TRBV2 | ASSRQGLDEQF
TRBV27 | ASSFNPGGTEAF
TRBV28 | ASSTAGTLSSGNTIY
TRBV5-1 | ASSLAGASYNEQF
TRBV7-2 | ASSPSRGEPQH
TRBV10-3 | AISTRGEGSYEQY
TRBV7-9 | ASSRRGGSSYNEQF
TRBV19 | ASRNSLRTYNEQF
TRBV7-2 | ASSKTSGGSYEQY
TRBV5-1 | ASSPAVDTEAF
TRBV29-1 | SGSGSVNEQY
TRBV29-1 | SVEVQGAGANVLT
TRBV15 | ATSRDLGGRRTDTQY
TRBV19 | ASKRNIGPSEYNEQF
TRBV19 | ASSIGGQARGPQH
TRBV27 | ASIDPGYGNTIY
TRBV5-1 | ASSPPTGLGTDTQY
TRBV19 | VSAEAHEAF
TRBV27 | ASSLSIDYPEQF
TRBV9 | ASSLSGRATGELF
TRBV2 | ASSTTGAPPF
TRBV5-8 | ASSLGRQVEKLF
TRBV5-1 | ASSLAPNQPQH
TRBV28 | ASSLSGQGHQPQH
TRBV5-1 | ASSTGTGVYEQY
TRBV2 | ASSEMRQEAEY
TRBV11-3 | ASSLGLYTGLDNEQF
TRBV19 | ASSGSVRDRGDTEAF
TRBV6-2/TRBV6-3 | ASSSRLYNEQF
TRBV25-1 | ASSASWGESTAF
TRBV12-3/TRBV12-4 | ASSLGGSLTEAF
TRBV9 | ASSVDSAMNTEAF
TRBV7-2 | ASNRQGAGYEQY
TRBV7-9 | ASSSDRLYEQY
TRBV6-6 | ASSYDRAYEQY
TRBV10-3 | AAGDGSGVNTEAF
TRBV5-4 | ASSSMTGGNTEAF
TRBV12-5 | ASGLPPGQGPFYNEQF
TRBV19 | ASSGSGGQVFYQPQH
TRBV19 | ASSIGRGWQETQY
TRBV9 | ASSVGRDRGQNYGYT
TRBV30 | AWSRAGSSGDPQY
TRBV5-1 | ASSLNRGRTEAF
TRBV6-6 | ASSQVPMNTEAF
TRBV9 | ASSVGQVDEQY
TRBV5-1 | ASSLGGQGMVEQY
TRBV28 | ASSFQGTGGRDTEAF
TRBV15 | ATSRGSEGRAGGYT
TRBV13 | ASSLGLAGGGQF
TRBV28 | ASSVDRGFDSDGYT